This entry concerns a single T cell receptor beta chain. What it binds is not known. The source of the sample is a study of T cell responses to AZD1222 COVID-19 vaccine. Study-wide background: Samples with a second dose at about 4 or about 12 weeks were pooled together.

Study results and caveats: The donor cohort was predominantly white British with a female majority, and clonal diversity may have been underestimated. Repertoire collection took place solely once the T cell response had peaked.

TCRdb keeps only in-frame clones here, not all; method: immunoSEQ multiplex PCR. The sample contains around 140,000 clones, over 90% of which appear only once. Germline-derived CDR1 and CDR2 are SGHRS and YFSETQ. Trimming removed 5 bases from V and 0 bases from J; junction bases left unmatched: 2. The CDR3 consists of 14 residues. The chain employs TRBV5-1 and TRBJ2-1, with TRBD2 identical over 7 bases. Sequencing was performed on peripheral blood, taken on day 0 of AZD1222 vaccination. The sequence derives from an adult in good health. For the CDR3, the DNA is TGCGCCAGCAGTAGGGAGGGCTCCTACAATGAGCAGTTCTTC. Protein: CASSREGSYNEQFF.